This T cell receptor beta chain was recorded in a study of T cell responses to AZD1222 COVID-19 vaccine. General study findings and limits: No repertoire was sampled before or during the peak T cell response, only after it.

Clones were sequenced by immunoSEQ multiplex PCR, and TCRdb holds only the in-frame ones, with some missing. The sample includes 150,000 to 180,000 clones, around 85% of them seen just once. About this clone itself: Antigen: not known.

In germline, CDR1 is MNHNS, CDR2 SASEGT. V was clipped by 3 bases and J by 1 base, with 6 bases between them. The CDR3 is 13 amino acids. The clonotype originates from an adult in good health. The sequenced sample was peripheral blood, obtained on day 0 of MenACWY control vaccination. This sequence joins TRBV6-1 and TRBJ1-1, with D possibly being TRBD1 (6 bases). The CDR3 nucleotides read TGTGCCAGCAGTGACAGGGGGAACACTGAAGCTTTCTTT. Its translation: CASSDRGNTEAFF.